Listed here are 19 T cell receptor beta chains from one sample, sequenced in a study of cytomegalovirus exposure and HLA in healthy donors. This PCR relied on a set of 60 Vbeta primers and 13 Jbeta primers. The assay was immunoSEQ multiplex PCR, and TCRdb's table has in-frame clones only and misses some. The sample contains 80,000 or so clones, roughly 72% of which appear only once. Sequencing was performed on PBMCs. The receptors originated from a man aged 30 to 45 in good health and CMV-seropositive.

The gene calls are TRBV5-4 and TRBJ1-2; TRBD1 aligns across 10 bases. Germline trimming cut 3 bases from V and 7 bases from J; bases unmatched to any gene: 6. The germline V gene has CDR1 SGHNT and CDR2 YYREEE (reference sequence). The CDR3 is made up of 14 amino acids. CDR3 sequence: CASSSGTGDGGYTF. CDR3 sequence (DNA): TGTGCCAGCAGCTCGGGGACAGGGGATGGTGGCTACACCTTC. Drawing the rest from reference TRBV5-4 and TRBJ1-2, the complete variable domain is ETGVTQSPTHLIKTRGQQVTLRCSSQSGHNTVSWYQQALGQGPQFIFQYYREEENGRGNFPPRFSGLQFPNYSSELNVNALELDDSALYLCASSSGTGDGGYTFGSGTRLTVV.

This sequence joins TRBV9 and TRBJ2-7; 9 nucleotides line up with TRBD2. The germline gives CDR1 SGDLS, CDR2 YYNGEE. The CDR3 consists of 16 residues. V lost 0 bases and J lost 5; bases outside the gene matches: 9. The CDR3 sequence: CASSVEPSGIIHEQYF. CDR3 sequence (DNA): TGTGCCAGCAGCGTAGAGCCTAGCGGGATCATCCACGAGCAGTACTTC. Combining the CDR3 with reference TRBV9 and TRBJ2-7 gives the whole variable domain DSGVTQTPKHLITATGQRVTLRCSPRSGDLSVYWYQQSLDQGLQFLIQYYNGEERAKGNILERFSAQQFPDLHSELNLSSLELGDSALYFCASSVEPSGIIHEQYFGPGTRLTVT.

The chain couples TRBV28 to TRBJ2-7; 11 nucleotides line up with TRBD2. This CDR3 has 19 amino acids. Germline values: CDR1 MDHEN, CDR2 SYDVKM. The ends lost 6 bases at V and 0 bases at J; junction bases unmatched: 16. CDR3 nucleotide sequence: TGTGCCAGCAGCTCCCCACGGGGTAGCGGGGGGGTAAGCTCCTACGAGCAGTACTTC. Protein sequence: CASSSPRGSGGVSSYEQYF.

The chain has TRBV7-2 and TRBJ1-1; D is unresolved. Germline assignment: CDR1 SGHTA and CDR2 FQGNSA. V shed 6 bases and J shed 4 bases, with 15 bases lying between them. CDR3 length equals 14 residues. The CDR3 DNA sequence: TGTGCCAGCAGTCCCGACTCGGTGGGCACTGAAGCTTTCTTT. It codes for CASSPDSVGTEAFF.

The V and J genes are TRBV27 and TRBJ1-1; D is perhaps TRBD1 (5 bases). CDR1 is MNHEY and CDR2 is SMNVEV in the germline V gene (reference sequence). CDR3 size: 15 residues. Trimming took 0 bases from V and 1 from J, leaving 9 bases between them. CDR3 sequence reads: CASSLSRGSNTEAFF. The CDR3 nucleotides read TGTGCCAGCAGTTTATCCCGGGGGTCGAACACTGAAGCTTTCTTT.

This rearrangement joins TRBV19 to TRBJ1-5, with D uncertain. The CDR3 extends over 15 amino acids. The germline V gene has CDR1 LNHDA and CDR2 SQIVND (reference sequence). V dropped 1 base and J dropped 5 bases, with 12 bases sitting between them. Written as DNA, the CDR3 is TGTGCCAGTAGTATAGGCGGAGGGAGGGATCAGCCCCAGCATTTT. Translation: CASSIGGGRDQPQHF.

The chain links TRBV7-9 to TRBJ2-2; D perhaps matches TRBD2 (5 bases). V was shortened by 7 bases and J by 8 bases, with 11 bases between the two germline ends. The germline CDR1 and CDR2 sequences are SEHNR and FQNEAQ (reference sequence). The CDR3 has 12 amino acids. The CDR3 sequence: CASNPAGGELFF. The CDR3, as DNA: TGTGCCAGCAACCCCGCGGGTGGGGAGCTGTTTTTT. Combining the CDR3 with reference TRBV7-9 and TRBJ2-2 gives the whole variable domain DTGVSQNPRHKITKRGQNVTFRCDPISEHNRLYWYRQTLGQGPEFLTYFQNEAQLEKSRLLSDRFSAERPKGSFSTLEIQRTEQGDSAMYLCASNPAGGELFFGEGSRLTVL.

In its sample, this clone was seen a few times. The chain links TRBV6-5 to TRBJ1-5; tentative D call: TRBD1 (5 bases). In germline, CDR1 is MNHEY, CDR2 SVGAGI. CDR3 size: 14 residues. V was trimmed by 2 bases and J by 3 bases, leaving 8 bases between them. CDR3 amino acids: CASSYGGDNQPQHF. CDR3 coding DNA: TGTGCCAGCAGTTACGGGGGGGACAATCAGCCCCAGCATTTT.

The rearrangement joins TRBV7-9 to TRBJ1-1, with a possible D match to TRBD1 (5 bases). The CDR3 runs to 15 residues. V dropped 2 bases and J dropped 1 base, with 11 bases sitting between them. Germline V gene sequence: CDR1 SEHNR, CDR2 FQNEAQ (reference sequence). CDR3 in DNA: TGTGCCAGCAGCTTAAATGGTCAGGGGAACACTGAAGCTTTCTTT. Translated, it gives CASSLNGQGNTEAFF.

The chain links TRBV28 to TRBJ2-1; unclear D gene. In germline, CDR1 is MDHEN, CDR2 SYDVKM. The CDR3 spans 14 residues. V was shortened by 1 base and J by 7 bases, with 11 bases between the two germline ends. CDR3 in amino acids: CASSLSGPGNEQFF. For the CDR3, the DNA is TGTGCCAGCAGTTTATCGGGTCCGGGTAATGAGCAGTTCTTC.

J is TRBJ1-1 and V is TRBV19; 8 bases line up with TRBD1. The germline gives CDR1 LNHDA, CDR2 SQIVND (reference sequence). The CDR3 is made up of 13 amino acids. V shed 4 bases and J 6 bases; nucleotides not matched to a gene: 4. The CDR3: CASSKGQVSEAFF. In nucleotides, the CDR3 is TGTGCCAGTAGTAAGGGACAGGTTTCTGAAGCTTTCTTT.

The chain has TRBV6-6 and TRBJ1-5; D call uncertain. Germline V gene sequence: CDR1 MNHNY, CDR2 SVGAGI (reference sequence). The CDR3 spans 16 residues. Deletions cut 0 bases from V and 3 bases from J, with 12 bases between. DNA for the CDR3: TGTGCCAGCAGTTACTCGTCTACGGGATTCAATCAGCCCCAGCATTTT. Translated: CASSYSSTGFNQPQHF.

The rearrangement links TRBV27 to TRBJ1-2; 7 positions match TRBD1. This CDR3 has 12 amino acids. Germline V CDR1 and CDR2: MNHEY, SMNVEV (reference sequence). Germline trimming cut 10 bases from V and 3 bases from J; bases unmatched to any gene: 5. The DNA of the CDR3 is TGTGCCACCATGGGGACAGACTATGGCTACACCTTC. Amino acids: CATMGTDYGYTF.

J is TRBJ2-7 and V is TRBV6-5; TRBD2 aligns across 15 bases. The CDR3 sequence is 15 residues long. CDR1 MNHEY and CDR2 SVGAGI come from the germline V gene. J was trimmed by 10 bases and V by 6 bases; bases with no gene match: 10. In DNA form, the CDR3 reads TGTGCCAGCAGGGGTGGGACTAGCGGGAGGTGGGACCAGTACTTC. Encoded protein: CASRGGTSGRWDQYF.

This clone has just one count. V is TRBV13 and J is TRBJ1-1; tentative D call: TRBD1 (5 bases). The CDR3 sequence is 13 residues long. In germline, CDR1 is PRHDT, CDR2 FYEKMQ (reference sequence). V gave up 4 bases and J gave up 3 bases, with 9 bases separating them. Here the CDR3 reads CASSSRVDTEAFF. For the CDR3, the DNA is TGTGCCAGCAGCTCCAGGGTTGACACTGAAGCTTTCTTT.

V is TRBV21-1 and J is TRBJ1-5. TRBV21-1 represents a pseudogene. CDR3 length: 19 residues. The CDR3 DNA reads TGTGCCAGCAGCCCCGGGGGGGGACAAAAGATATATAGCAATCAGCCCCAGCATTTT. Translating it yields CASSPGGGQKIYSNQPQHF.

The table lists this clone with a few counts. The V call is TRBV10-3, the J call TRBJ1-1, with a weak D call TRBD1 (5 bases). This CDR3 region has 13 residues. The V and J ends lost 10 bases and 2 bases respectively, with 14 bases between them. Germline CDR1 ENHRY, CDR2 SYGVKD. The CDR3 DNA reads TGTGCCACCTGGAGGGACGGCAACACTGAAGCTTTCTTT. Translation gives CATWRDGNTEAFF.

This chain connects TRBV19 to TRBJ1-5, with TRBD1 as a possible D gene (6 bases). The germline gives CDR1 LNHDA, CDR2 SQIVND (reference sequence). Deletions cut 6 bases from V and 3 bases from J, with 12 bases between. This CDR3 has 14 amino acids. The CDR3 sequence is CASRTGQFNQPQHF. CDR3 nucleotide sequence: TGTGCCAGTAGGACAGGACAGTTCAATCAGCCCCAGCATTTT.

Written as DNA, the CDR3 is TGTGCCAGCAGCCCCTTCAAACAGGGGTTGGACGAAAAACTGTTTTTT. It is translated as CASSPFKQGLDEKLFF. This rearrangement joins TRBV7-6 to TRBJ1-4; 7 bases fit TRBD1. J lost 8 bases, V lost 5 bases, and 14 bases had no gene match. The CDR3 runs to 16 residues. Germline CDR1 is SGHVS and CDR2 is FNYEAQ.